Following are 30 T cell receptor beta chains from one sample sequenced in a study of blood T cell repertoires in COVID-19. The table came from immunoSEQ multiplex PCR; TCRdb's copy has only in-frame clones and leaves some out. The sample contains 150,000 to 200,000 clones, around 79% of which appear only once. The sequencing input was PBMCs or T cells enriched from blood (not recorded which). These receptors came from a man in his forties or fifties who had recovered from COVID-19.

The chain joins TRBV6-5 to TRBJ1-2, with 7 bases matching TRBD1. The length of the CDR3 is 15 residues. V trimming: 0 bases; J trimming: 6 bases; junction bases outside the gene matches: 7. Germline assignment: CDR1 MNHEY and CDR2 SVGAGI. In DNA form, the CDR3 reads TGTGCCAGCAGTTACTCGACGGGACAGTCCAATGGCTACACCTTC. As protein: CASSYSTGQSNGYTF.

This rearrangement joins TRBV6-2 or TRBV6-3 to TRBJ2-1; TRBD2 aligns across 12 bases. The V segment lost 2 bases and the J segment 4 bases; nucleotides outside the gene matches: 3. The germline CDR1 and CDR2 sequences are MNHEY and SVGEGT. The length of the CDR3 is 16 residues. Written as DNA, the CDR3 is TGTGCCAGCAGTTACCGCACTAGCGGGGGGTACAATGAGCAGTTCTTC. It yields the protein CASSYRTSGGYNEQFF.

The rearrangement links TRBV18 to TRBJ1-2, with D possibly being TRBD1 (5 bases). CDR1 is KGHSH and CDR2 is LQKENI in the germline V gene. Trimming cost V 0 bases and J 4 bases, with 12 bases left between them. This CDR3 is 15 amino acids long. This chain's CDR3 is CASSPPLEGPYGYTF. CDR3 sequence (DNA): TGTGCCAGCTCACCACCCCTGGAGGGACCCTATGGCTACACCTTC.

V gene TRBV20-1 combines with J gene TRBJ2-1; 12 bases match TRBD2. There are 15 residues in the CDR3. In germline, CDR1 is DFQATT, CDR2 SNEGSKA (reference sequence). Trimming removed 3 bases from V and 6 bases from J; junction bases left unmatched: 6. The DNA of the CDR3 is TGCAGTGCTAGTCGCCCTAGCGGGAGGGCCAATGAGCAGTTCTTC. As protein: CSASRPSGRANEQFF.

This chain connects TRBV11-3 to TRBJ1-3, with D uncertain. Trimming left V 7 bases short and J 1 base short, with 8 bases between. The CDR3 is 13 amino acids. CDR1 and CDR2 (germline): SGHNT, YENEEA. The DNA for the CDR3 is TGTGCCAGCAAGGGAGGTTCTGGAAACACCATATATTTT. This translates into CASKGGSGNTIYF.

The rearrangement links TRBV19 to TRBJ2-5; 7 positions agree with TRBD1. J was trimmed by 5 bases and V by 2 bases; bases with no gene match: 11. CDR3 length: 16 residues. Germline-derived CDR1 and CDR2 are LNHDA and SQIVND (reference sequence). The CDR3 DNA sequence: TGTGCCAGTAGTATAAACCGGGACAGCCAACGGGAGACCCAGTACTTC. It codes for CASSINRDSQRETQYF.

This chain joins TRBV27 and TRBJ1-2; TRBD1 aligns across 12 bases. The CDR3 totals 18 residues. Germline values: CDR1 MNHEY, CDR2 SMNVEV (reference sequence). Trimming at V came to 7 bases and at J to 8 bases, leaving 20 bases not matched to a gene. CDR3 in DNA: TGTGCCAGCAAAACACTCGGGACAGGGGGCGATTTTTCAAGGGGCTACACCTTC. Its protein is CASKTLGTGGDFSRGYTF.

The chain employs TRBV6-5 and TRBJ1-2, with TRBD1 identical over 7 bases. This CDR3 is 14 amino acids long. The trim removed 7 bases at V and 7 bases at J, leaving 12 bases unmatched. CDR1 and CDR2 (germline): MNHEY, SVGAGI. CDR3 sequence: CASNQGQEMGGYTF. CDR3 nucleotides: TGTGCCAGCAATCAAGGACAGGAGATGGGTGGCTACACCTTC.

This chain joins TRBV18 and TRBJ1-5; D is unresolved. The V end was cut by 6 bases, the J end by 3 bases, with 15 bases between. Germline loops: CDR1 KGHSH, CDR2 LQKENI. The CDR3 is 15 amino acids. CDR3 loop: CASSRARELNQPQHF. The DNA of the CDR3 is TGTGCCAGCTCGAGGGCCCGGGAGCTCAATCAGCCCCAGCATTTT.

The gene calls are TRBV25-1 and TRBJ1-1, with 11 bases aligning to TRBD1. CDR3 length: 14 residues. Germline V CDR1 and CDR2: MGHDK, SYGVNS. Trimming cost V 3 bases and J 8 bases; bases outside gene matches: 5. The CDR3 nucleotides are TGTGCCAGCAGTGATCCTGGGACAGGGGGAGAAGCTTTCTTT. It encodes CASSDPGTGGEAFF.

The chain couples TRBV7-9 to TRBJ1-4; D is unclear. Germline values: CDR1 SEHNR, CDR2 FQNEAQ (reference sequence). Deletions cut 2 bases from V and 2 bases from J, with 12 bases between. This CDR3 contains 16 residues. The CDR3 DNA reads TGTGCCAGCAGCTTAACCGTCACAGCTACTAATGAAAAACTGTTTTTT. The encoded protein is CASSLTVTATNEKLFF.

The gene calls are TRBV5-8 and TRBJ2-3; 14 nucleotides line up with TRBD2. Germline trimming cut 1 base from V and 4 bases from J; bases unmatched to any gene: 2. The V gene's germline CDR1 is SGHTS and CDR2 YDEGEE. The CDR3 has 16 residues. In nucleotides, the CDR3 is TGTGCCAGCAGCTTGAGACTAGCGGGAGGGCCAGATACGCAGTATTTT. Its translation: CASSLRLAGGPDTQYF.

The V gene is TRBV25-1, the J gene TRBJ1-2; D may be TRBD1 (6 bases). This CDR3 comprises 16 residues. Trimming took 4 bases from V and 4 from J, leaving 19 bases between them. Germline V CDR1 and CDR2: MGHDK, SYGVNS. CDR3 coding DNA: TGTGCCAGCAGTGCCTCCCAGGGGACATTCTTCTATGGCTACACCTTC. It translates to CASSASQGTFFYGYTF.

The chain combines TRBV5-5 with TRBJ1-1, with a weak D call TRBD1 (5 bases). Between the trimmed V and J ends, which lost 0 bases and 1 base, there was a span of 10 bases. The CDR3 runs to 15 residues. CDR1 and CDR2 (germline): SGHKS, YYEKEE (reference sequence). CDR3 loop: CASSLGPTENTEAFF. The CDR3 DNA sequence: TGTGCCAGCAGCTTGGGACCGACAGAGAACACTGAAGCTTTCTTT.

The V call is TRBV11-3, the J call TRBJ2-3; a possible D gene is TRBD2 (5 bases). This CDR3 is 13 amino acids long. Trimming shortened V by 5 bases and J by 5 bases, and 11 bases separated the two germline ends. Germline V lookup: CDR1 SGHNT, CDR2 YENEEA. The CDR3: CASSAGREDTQYF. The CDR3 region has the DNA TGTGCCAGCAGCGCAGGTCGGGAAGATACGCAGTATTTT.

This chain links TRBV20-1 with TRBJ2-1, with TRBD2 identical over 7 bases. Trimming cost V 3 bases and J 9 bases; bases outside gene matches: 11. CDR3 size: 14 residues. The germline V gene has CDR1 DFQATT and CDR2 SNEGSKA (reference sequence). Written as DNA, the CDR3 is TGCAGTGCTAGTGGTGCGGGAGTAATTGTTGAGCAGTTCTTC. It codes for CSASGAGVIVEQFF.

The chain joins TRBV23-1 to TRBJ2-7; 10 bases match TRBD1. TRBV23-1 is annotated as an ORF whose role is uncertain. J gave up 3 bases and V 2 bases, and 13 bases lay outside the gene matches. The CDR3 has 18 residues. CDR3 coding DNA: TGCGCCAGCAGTCAACCGGGACAGGGGTTCCTTGATAGCTACGAGCAGTACTTC. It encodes CASSQPGQGFLDSYEQYF.

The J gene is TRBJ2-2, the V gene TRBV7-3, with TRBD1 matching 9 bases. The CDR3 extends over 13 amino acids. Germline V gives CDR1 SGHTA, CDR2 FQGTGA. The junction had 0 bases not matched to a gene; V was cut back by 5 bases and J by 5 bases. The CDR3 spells CASSGQGTGELFF. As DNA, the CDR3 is TGTGCCAGCAGCGGACAGGGGACCGGGGAGCTGTTTTTT.

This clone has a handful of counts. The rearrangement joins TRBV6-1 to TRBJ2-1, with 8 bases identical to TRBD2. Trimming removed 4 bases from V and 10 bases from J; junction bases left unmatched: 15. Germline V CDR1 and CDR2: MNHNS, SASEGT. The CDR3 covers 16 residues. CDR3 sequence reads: CASSALAGPLRSEQFF. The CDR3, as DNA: TGTGCCAGCAGTGCGTTAGCGGGGCCCCTCAGAAGCGAGCAGTTCTTC.

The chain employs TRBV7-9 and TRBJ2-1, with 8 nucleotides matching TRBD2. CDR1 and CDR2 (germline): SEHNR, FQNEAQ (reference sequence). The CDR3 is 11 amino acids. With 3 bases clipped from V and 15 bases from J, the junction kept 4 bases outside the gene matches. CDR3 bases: TGTGCCAGCAGCTTCGGGACTAGAAGGTTCTTC. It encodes CASSFGTRRFF.

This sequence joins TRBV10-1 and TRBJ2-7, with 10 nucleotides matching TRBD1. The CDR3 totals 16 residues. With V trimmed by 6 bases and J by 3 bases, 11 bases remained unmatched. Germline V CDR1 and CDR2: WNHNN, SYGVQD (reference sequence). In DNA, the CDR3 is TGCGCCAGCAGCCGAGGTTCCGGGACAGGGGTCTACGAGCAGTACTTC. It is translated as CASSRGSGTGVYEQYF.

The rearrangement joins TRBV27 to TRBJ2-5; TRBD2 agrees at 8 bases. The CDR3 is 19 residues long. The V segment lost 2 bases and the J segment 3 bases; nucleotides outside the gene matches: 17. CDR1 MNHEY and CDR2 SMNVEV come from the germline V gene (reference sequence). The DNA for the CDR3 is TGTGCCAGCAGTTTACGGTTAATTATCGGGCGGGAGGTTAAAGAGACCCAGTACTTC. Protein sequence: CASSLRLIIGREVKETQYF.

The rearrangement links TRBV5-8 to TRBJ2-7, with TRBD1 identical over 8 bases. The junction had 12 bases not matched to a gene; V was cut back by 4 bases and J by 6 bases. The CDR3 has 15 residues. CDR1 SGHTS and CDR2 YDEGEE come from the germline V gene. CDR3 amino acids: CASSNPRTGFGEQYF. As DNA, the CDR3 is TGTGCCAGCAGCAACCCCCGGACAGGGTTTGGCGAGCAGTACTTC.

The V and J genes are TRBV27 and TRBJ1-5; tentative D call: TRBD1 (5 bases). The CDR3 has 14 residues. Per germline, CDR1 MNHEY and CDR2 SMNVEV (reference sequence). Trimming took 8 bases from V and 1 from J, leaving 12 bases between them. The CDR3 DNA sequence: TGTGCCAGCGGACATGTAGGGAGCAATCAGCCCCAGCATTTT. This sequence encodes CASGHVGSNQPQHF.

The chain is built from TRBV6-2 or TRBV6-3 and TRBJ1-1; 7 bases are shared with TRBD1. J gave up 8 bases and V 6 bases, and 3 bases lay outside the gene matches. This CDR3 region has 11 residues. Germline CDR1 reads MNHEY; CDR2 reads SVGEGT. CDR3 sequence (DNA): TGTGCCAGCAGCCTGACAGGGGAAGCTTTCTTT. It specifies CASSLTGEAFF.

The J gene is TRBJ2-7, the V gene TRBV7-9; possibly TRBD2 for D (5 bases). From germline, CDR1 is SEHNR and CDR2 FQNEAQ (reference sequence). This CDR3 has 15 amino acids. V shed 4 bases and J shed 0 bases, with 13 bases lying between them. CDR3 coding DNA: TGTGCCAGCAGCTCAGAGGGTGGGAGCTCCTACGAGCAGTACTTC. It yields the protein CASSSEGGSSYEQYF.

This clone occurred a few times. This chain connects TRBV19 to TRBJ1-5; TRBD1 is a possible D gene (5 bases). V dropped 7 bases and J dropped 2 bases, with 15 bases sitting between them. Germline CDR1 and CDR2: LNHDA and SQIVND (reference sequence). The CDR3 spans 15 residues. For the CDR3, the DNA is TGTGCCAGTATGTCGTGGGGGGGAGGCAATCAGCCCCAGCATTTT. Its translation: CASMSWGGGNQPQHF.

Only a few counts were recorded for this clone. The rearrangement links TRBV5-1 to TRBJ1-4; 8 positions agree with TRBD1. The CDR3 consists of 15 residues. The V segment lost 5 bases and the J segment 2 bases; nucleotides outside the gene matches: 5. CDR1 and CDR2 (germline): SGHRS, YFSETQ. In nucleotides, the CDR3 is TGCGCCAGCAGTTTTACAGGGGGGACTAATGAAAAACTGTTTTTT. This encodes CASSFTGGTNEKLFF.

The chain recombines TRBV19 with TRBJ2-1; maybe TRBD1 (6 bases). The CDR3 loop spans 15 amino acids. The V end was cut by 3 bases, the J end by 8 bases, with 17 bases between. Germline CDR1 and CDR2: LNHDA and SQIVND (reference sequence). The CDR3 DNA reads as TGTGCCAGTAGTATCCCGACAGGAACGGTCGATGAGCAGTTCTTC. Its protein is CASSIPTGTVDEQFF. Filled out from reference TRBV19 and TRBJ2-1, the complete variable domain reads DGGITQSPKYLFRKEGQNVTLSCEQNLNHDAMYWYRQDPGQGLRLIYYSQIVNDFQKGDIAEGYSVSREKKESFPLTVTSAQKNPTAFYLCASSIPTGTVDEQFFGPGTRLTVL.

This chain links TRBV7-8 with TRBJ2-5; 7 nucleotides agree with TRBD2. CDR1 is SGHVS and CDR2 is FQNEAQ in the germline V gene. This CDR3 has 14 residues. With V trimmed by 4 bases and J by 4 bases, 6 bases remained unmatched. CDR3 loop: CASSWAGGGETQYF. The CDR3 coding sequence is TGTGCCAGCAGCTGGGCTGGGGGGGGAGAGACCCAGTACTTC.